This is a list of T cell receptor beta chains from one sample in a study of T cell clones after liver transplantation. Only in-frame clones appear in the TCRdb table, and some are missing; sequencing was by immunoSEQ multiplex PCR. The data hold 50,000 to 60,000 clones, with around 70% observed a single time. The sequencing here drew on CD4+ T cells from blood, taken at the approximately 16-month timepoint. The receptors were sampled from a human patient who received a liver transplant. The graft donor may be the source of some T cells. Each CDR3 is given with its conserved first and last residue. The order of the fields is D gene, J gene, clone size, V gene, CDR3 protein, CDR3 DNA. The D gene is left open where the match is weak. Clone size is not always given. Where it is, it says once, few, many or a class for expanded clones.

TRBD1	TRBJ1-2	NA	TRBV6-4	CASTRPGTGSMSYTF	TGTGCCAGCACCAGACCGGGGACAGGGTCTATGAGCTACACCTTC
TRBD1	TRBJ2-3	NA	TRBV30	CAWVTGGADTQYF	TGTGCCTGGGTGACAGGGGGCGCAGATACGCAGTATTTT
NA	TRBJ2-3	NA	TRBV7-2	CASSTGLQGTDTQYF	TGTGCCAGCAGCACAGGATTACAGGGCACAGATACGCAGTATTTT
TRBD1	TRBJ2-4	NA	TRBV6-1	CASSVGQGGHIQYF	TGTGCCAGCAGTGTGGGACAGGGGGGGCACATTCAGTACTTC
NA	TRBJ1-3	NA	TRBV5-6	CASSMGELGLGNTIYF	TGTGCCAGCAGCATGGGTGAATTGGGGCTTGGAAACACCATATATTTT
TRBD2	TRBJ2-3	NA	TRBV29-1	CSVEGLAPDTQYF	TGCAGCGTTGAGGGACTAGCCCCAGATACGCAGTATTTT
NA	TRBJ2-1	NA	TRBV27	CASSLGPSSYNEQFF	TGTGCCAGCAGCCTTGGGCCAAGCTCCTACAATGAGCAGTTCTTC
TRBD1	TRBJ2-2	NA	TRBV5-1	CASSDKTGGTGELFF	TGCGCCAGCAGCGATAAGACAGGGGGCACCGGGGAGCTGTTTTTT
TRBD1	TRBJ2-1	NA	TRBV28	CASSSGQGRNEQFF	TGTGCCAGCAGTTCCGGACAGGGGAGGAATGAGCAGTTCTTC
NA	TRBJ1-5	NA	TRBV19	CASSREGRDAHQPQHF	TGTGCCAGTAGTAGAGAGGGTCGAGACGCACATCAGCCCCAGCATTTT
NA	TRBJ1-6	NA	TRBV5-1	CASSLEPGNSPLHF	TGCGCCAGCAGCTTGGAGCCAGGTAATTCACCCCTCCACTTT
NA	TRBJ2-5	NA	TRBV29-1	CSAEGGSQETQYF	TGCAGCGCCGAAGGAGGCAGTCAAGAGACCCAGTACTTC
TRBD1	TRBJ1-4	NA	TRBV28	CASRGTGKNPTNEKLFF	TGTGCATCGAGGGGGACAGGAAAGAACCCAACTAATGAAAAACTGTTTTTT
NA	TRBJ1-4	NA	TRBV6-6	CASSYSMGGSNEKLFF	TGTGCCAGCAGTTACTCGATGGGGGGGAGTAATGAAAAACTGTTTTTT
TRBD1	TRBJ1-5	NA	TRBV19	CASMGTGSLGNQPQHF	TGTGCCAGTATGGGGACAGGGAGTTTAGGCAATCAGCCCCAGCATTTT
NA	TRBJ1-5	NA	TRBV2	CASSVREGRGNQPQHF	TGTGCCAGCAGTGTTAGAGAGGGGCGAGGCAATCAGCCCCAGCATTTT
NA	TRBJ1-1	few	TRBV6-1	CASSERTGLSAFF	TGTGCCAGCAGTGAAAGAACAGGGTTGTCGGCTTTCTTT
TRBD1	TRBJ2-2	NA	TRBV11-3	CASSRRTGTGELFF	TGTGCCAGCAGCCGACGGACAGGGACCGGGGAGCTGTTTTTT
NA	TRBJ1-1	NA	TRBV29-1	CSVGFSQGPHGNTEAFF	TGCAGCGTTGGGTTCTCTCAGGGACCCCACGGGAACACTGAAGCTTTCTTT
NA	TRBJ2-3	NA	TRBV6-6	CASSRDFTDTQYF	TGTGCCAGCAGCCGGGACTTCACAGATACGCAGTATTTT
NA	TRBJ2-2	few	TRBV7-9	CASSFFDSVLGELFF	TGTGCCAGCAGCTTCTTCGACAGCGTCCTCGGGGAGCTGTTTTTT
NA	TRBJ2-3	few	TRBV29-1	CSVPGRSGSITDTQYF	TGCAGCGTCCCAGGGAGATCGGGCTCTATCACAGATACGCAGTATTTT
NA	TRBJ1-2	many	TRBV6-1	CASSPTITGETF	TGTGCCAGCAGTCCAACAATTACTGGAGAGACCTTC
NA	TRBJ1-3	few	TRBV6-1	CASSEGAGAQGNTIYF	TGTGCCAGCAGTGAAGGAGCGGGGGCGCAAGGAAACACCATATATTTT
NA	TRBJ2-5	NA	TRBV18	CASSPLSVETQYF	TGTGCCAGCTCACCCCTCAGCGTGGAGACCCAGTACTTC
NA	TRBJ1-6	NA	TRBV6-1	CASSEGYFNSPLHF	TGTGCCAGCAGTGAAGGATACTTCAATTCACCCCTCCACTTT
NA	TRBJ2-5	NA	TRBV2	CASSALQETQYF	TGTGCCAGCAGCGCGCTACAAGAGACCCAGTACTTC
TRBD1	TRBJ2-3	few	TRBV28	CASSLPPQGDTQYF	TGTGCCAGCAGTTTACCACCACAGGGGGATACGCAGTATTTT
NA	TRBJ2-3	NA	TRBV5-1	CASSLGSFASTDTQYF	TGCGCCAGCAGCTTAGGCAGCTTTGCCTCCACAGATACGCAGTATTTT
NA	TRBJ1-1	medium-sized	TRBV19	CASTYREASEAFF	TGTGCCAGTACGTACCGTGAGGCTTCCGAAGCTTTCTTT
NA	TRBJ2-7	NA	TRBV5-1	CASSLAIGGAYEQYF	TGCGCCAGCAGCTTGGCCATCGGCGGCGCCTACGAGCAGTACTTC
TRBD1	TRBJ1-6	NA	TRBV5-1	CASSSQDRGNSPLHF	TGCGCCAGCAGCTCCCAGGACAGGGGGAATTCACCCCTCCACTTT
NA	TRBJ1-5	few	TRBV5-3	CARSLDSHSNQPQHF	TGTGCCAGAAGCTTGGACAGTCATAGCAATCAGCCCCAGCATTTT
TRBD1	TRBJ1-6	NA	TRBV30	CAWTPGTGVPSYNSPLHF	TGTGCCTGGACCCCGGGGACAGGGGTCCCCTCCTATAATTCACCCCTCCACTTT
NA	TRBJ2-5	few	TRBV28	CASKRAVGTQYF	TGTGCCAGCAAAAGGGCGGTTGGGACCCAGTACTTC
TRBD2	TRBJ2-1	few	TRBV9	CASSGGTSGNNEQFF	TGTGCCAGCAGCGGGGGGACTAGCGGAAACAATGAGCAGTTCTTC
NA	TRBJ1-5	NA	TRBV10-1	CASSVWGEDLGNQPQHF	TGCGCCAGCAGTGTTTGGGGAGAGGACTTGGGCAATCAGCCCCAGCATTTT
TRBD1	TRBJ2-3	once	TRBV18	CASSLTGGTDAQYF	TGTGCCAGCTCACTTACAGGGGGCACAGATGCGCAGTATTTT
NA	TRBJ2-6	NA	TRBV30	CAWSFLSDFSGANVLTF	TGTGCCTGGAGCTTTCTATCAGACTTCTCTGGGGCCAACGTCCTGACTTTC
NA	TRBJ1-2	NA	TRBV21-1	CASSKAVYFYGYTF	TGTGCCAGCAGCAAGGCAGTTTACTTCTATGGCTACACCTTC
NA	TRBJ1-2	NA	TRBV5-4	CASSSGQNINYGYTF	TGTGCCAGCAGCTCTGGACAGAATATCAACTATGGCTACACCTTC
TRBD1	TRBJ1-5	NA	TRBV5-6	CASSLFFGQGYQPQHF	TGTGCCAGCAGCTTGTTCTTCGGACAGGGATACCAGCCCCAGCATTTT
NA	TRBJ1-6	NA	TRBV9	CASSVGGFDSPLHF	TGTGCCAGCAGCGTCGGGGGATTTGATTCACCCCTCCACTTT
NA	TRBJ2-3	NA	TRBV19	CASARQTADTQYF	TGTGCCAGTGCCCGGCAAACCGCAGATACGCAGTATTTT
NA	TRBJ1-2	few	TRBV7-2	CASSPPDPARGYTF	TGTGCCAGCAGCCCCCCCGACCCCGCACGGGGCTACACCTTC
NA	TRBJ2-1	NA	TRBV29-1	CSVDRLSSYNEQFF	TGCAGCGTTGATCGGTTGAGCTCCTACAATGAGCAGTTCTTC
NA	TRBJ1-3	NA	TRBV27	CASSLSLSGNTIYF	TGTGCCAGCAGTTTATCCCTATCTGGAAACACCATATATTTT
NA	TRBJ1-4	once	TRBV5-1	CASSLRALVRMVLTNEKLFF	TGCGCCAGCAGCTTGAGAGCCTTAGTACGGATGGTACTAACTAATGAAAAACTGTTTTTT
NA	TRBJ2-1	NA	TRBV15	CATSRGDFYNEQFF	TGTGCCACCAGCAGGGGGGACTTTTACAATGAGCAGTTCTTC
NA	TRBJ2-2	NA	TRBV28	CASSLSTGELFF	TGTGCCAGCAGTTTGAGCACCGGGGAGCTGTTTTTT
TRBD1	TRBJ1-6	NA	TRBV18	CASSPTDRGANNSPLHF	TGTGCCAGCTCACCGACGGACAGGGGGGCCAATAATTCACCCCTCCACTTT
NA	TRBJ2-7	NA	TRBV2	CASNLRTDGEQYF	TGTGCCAGCAACCTAAGGACCGATGGCGAGCAGTACTTC
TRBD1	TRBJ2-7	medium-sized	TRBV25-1	CASSALNRGSYEQYF	TGTGCCAGCAGTGCCCTAAACAGGGGCTCCTACGAGCAGTACTTC
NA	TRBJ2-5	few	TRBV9	CASSVAPGEETQYF	TGTGCCAGCAGCGTAGCCCCAGGGGAGGAGACCCAGTACTTC
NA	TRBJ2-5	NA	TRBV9	CASSVQTQETQYF	TGTGCCAGCAGCGTACAGACCCAAGAGACCCAGTACTTC